These 28 T cell receptor beta chains were sequenced from one sample in a study of blood T cells in healthy people across ages. Alongside a J-beta primer mix, a sample-barcoded 5' primer served in a second PCR lasting about 7 to 11 cycles. One entry per CDR3 protein, called by TCRdb with MiXCR from the 5' RACE reads. This sample has fewer than 950,000 distinct CDR3 sequences, with 36% found just once. Sequences were obtained from blood. These receptors all stem from a man aged 18 to 29 in good health.

The V call is TRBV12-3 or TRBV12-4, the J call TRBJ2-2, with 8 positions matching TRBD1. V lost 10 bases and J lost 3; bases outside the gene matches: 13. There are 16 residues in the CDR3. Here the CDR3 DNA reads TGTGCCACTTCCACAAGCCGGACAGGGCACACCGGGGAGCTGTTTTTT. It translates to CATSTSRTGHTGELFF.

The chain combines TRBV12-3 or TRBV12-4 with TRBJ2-5, with 10 bases that match TRBD2. The length of the CDR3 is 15 residues. V lost 1 base and J lost 5; bases outside the gene matches: 4. The CDR3 coding sequence is TGTGCCAGCAGTTTAGTAGCGGGGGGAATTGAGACCCAGTACTTC. Translating it yields CASSLVAGGIETQYF.

This clonotype was seen only a few times. V usage is TRBV12-3 or TRBV12-4 and J usage is TRBJ1-1; D call uncertain. Trimming shortened V by 8 bases and J by 1 base, and 17 bases separated the two germline ends. The CDR3 loop spans 15 amino acids. CDR3 region: CASSNRKGGNTEAFF. For the CDR3, the DNA is TGTGCCAGCTCGAACCGGAAGGGAGGGAACACTGAAGCTTTCTTT.

Concerning this clonotype: Possible read error: a much larger clone is one base away. This chain connects TRBV4-2 to TRBJ2-1; no clear D. The CDR3 has 14 amino acids. Germline loops: CDR1 LGHNA, CDR2 YNFKEQ. Trimming pared 8 bases from V and 9 bases from J, leaving 20 bases between. This chain's CDR3 is CASRPPGDYGEQFF. The CDR3 DNA is TGTGCCAGCCGCCCCCCAGGTGATTACGGTGAGCAGTTCTTC.

This clonotype was counted a few times. The V gene is TRBV5-1, the J gene TRBJ2-1; D tentatively reads TRBD1 or TRBD2 (5 bases each). V was cut by 5 bases and J by 10 bases, with 25 bases left in between. In germline, CDR1 is SGHRS, CDR2 YFSETQ. This CDR3 has 16 residues. The CDR3 DNA reads TGCGCCAGCAGTTCGCCCGGGACGTCGCATCTCGGAGAGCAGTTCTTC. This translates into CASSSPGTSHLGEQFF.

As to this clonotype: The junction departs from the called germline gene at one end, perhaps through a read error. The chain joins TRBV3-1 to TRBJ2-7; TRBD1 or TRBD2 may be the D gene (5 bases each). The CDR3 is 18 residues long. Germline V gene data show CDR1 as LGHDT and CDR2 as YNNKEL (reference sequence). CDR3 sequence: CASSQDGTRRTPSYEQHF. Written as DNA, the CDR3 is TGTGCCAGCAGCCAAGATGGGACGAGACGAACACCCTCCTACGAGCAGCACTTC.

A word on this clonotype: A much larger clonotype is one base distant, so this may be a read error. The chain employs TRBV6-5 and TRBJ2-1; TRBD1 aligns across 9 bases. This CDR3 comprises 14 residues. Germline V gene data show CDR1 as MNHEY and CDR2 as SVGAGI. CDR3 DNA sequence: TGTGCCGGCAGTACAGGGGGCGGGTTGAATGAGCAGTTCTTC. It codes for CAGSTGGGLNEQFF.

The chain recombines TRBV28 with TRBJ2-1; TRBD2 aligns across 10 bases. Germline V lookup: CDR1 MDHEN, CDR2 SYDVKM. V lost 2 bases to trimming and J lost 4 bases; unmatched junction nucleotides: 8. The CDR3 sequence is 17 residues long. In nucleotides, the CDR3 is TGTGCCAGCAGTTTAGGGGGTAGCGGGGGGACATACAATGAGCAGTTCTTC. Amino acids: CASSLGGSGGTYNEQFF.

The count of this clonotype is one. This rearrangement joins TRBV4-1 to TRBJ1-1; D gene unclear. This CDR3 has 14 residues. In germline, CDR1 is MGHRA, CDR2 YSYEKL. V lost 0 bases to trimming and J lost 0 bases, with 5 bases between them. CDR3 residues: CASSQDGMNTEAFF. CDR3 sequence (DNA): TGCGCCAGCAGCCAAGACGGAATGAACACTGAAGCTTTCTTT.

This clonotype appeared a few times. The chain couples TRBV20-1 to TRBJ1-5; D possibly corresponds to TRBD1 (6 bases). V was trimmed by 1 base and J by 6 bases, leaving 10 bases between them. Germline V CDR1 and CDR2: DFQATT, SNEGSKA (reference sequence). The CDR3 extends over 13 amino acids. CDR3 DNA: TGCAGTGCTAGAGCAGGGGAAGGTCAGCCCCAGCATTTT. It encodes CSARAGEGQPQHF.

This clonotype turned up a few times. CDR3 bases: TGTGCCAGCAGTTACAGGGCTCCGGGACAGAACACAGATACGCAGTATTTT. Translating gives CASSYRAPGQNTDTQYF. V usage is TRBV6-5 and J usage is TRBJ2-3, with 7 nucleotides matching TRBD1. The germline V gene encodes CDR1 MNHEY and CDR2 SVGAGI. The junction had 10 bases not matched to a gene; V was cut back by 2 bases and J by 2 bases. This CDR3 has 17 residues.

The chain carries TRBV6-2 or TRBV6-3 and TRBJ1-2, with D possibly matching TRBD1 (5 bases). V lost 5 bases and J 1 base, leaving 11 bases between the germline ends. CDR1 MNHEY and CDR2 SVGEGT come from the germline V gene. This CDR3 is built from 14 residues. The CDR3 is CASSHRTCNYGYTF. The CDR3 DNA is TGTGCCAGCAGTCACCGGACATGTAACTATGGCTACACCTTC.

This sequence joins TRBV18 and TRBJ2-7, with 12 bases that match TRBD2. The CDR3 length is 16 residues. From germline, CDR1 is KGHSH and CDR2 LQKENI. V lost 3 bases, J lost 0 bases, and 3 bases stayed unmatched. As DNA, the CDR3 is TGTGCCAGCTCACCCCCGACTAGCGGGAGCTCCTACGAGCAGTACTTC. Protein product: CASSPPTSGSSYEQYF. The full variable domain, completed using reference TRBV18 and TRBJ2-7, is NAGVMQNPRHLVRRRGQEARLRCSPMKGHSHVYWYRQLPEEGLKFMVYLQKENIIDESGMPKERFSAEFPKEGPSILRIQQVVRGDSAAYFCASSPPTSGSSYEQYFGPGTRLTVT.

The chain couples TRBV4-1 to TRBJ2-1; D gene unclear. The CDR3 loop spans 15 amino acids. V was trimmed by 1 base and J by 0 bases, leaving 7 bases between them. Germline-derived CDR1 and CDR2 are MGHRA and YSYEKL. CDR3 sequence (DNA): TGCGCCAGCAGCCAAGGGGTTAGCTCCTACAATGAGCAGTTCTTC. Encoded protein: CASSQGVSSYNEQFF.

In regard to this clonotype: A much larger clone differs from this one at a single base, so this may be a read error. The chain is built from TRBV10-3 and TRBJ1-1; no reliable D call. The CDR3 length is 12 residues. Germline V CDR1 and CDR2: ENHRY, SYGVKD. The germline V and J ends were trimmed by 5 bases and 4 bases, with 8 bases remaining between them. The CDR3: CAISKLGTEAFF. The CDR3 region has the DNA TGTGCCATCAGTAAGTTAGGCACTGAAGCTTTCTTT.

The chain recombines TRBV7-2 with TRBJ1-5; TRBD1 might be the D (5 bases). V lost 5 bases and J 4 bases, leaving 12 bases between the germline ends. There are 14 residues in the CDR3. Germline V lookup: CDR1 SGHTA, CDR2 FQGNSA. CDR3 DNA sequence: TGTGCCAGCAGCCGAATCGGGGCAAATCAGCCCCAGCATTTT. It yields the protein CASSRIGANQPQHF. Full variable domain (missing parts from reference TRBV7-2 and TRBJ1-5): GAGVSQSPSNKVTEKGKDVELRCDPISGHTALYWYRQSLGQGLEFLIYFQGNSAPDKSGLPSDRFSAERTGGSVSTLTIQRTQQEDSAVYLCASSRIGANQPQHFGDGTRLSIL.

This clonotype was recorded a few times. This chain links TRBV14 with TRBJ1-4, with D tentatively TRBD1 (5 bases). The CDR3 sequence is 18 residues long. CDR1 is SGHDN and CDR2 is FVKESK in the germline V gene. The V gene lost 0 bases and the J gene lost 8 bases, with 22 bases spanning the gap. The CDR3 is CASSQDIPGTGSGEKLFF. CDR3 coding DNA: TGTGCCAGCAGCCAAGATATACCAGGGACGGGTTCGGGAGAAAAACTGTTTTTT.

Points on this clonotype: A much larger clone sits a single nucleotide away, making a read error possible. The CDR3 nucleotides are TGTACCAGCAGTAGGACAGTGAACTATGGCTACACCTTC. Its translation is CTSSRTVNYGYTF. This sequence joins TRBV6-5 and TRBJ1-2; tentatively, D is TRBD1 (6 bases). This CDR3 contains 13 residues. The germline CDR1 and CDR2 sequences are MNHEY and SVGAGI.

This clonotype was counted a few times. CDR3 loop: CASSLDRIPGRDYEQYF. Written as DNA, the CDR3 is TGTGCCAGCAGCTTAGATAGAATTCCGGGACGCGACTACGAGCAGTACTTC. The chain links TRBV7-2 to TRBJ2-4; D may match TRBD1 or TRBD2 (5 bases each). With the DNA end fitting TRBJ2-7 better, the J assignment may be wrong. The germline V gene encodes CDR1 SGHTA and CDR2 FQGNSA. The CDR3 loop spans 17 amino acids.

This clonotype was seen a few times. CDR3 amino acids: CASSARQGQETQYF. Written as DNA, the CDR3 is TGTGCCAGCAGTGCCCGACAGGGACAAGAGACCCAGTACTTC. The chain employs TRBV9 and TRBJ2-5; the match to TRBD1 covers 7 bases. Germline trimming cut 5 bases from V and 2 bases from J; bases unmatched to any gene: 6. This CDR3 has 14 residues. Germline CDR1 and CDR2: SGDLS and YYNGEE.

This clonotype was detected only a few times. V and J are TRBV5-1 and TRBJ1-1, with D hard to call. Trimming stripped 5 bases from V and 1 base from J, with 12 bases between. CDR1 SGHRS and CDR2 YFSETQ come from the germline V gene. This CDR3 is built from 14 residues. Written as DNA, the CDR3 is TGCGCCAGCAGATCCGTTCCGGGGAACACTGAAGCTTTCTTT. As protein: CASRSVPGNTEAFF.

Regarding this clonotype: This may arise from a read error, as a much more abundant clone is one base away. V gene TRBV7-2 combines with J gene TRBJ2-7, with D possibly being TRBD1 (6 bases). CDR1 and CDR2 from the germline V gene are SGHTA and FQGNSA. The CDR3 consists of 15 residues. The CDR3 bases are TGTGCCAGCAGCTCCCGACAGGCGCCCTCCTGCGAGCAGTACTTC. This encodes CASSSRQAPSCEQYF.

The J gene is TRBJ2-2, the V gene TRBV12-3 or TRBV12-4; no reliable D call. V dropped 5 bases and J dropped 2 bases, with 9 bases sitting between them. The CDR3 is 14 amino acids. Here the CDR3 reads CASSRVINTGELFF. In DNA form, the CDR3 reads TGTGCCAGCAGTCGGGTAATCAACACCGGGGAGCTGTTTTTT.

This clonotype was recorded only once. The J gene is TRBJ2-2, the V gene TRBV6-6; 10 bases are a match to TRBD1. The CDR3 contains 16 residues. After removal of 6 bases from V and 6 bases from J, the junction contained 10 bases not matched to a gene. The germline V gene has CDR1 MNHNY and CDR2 SVGAGI (reference sequence). CDR3 sequence: CASSIMTGGLAGELFF. The CDR3 region has the DNA TGTGCCAGCAGCATCATGACAGGGGGCTTAGCCGGGGAGCTGTTTTTT.

In the case of this clonotype: This may be a read error, as it is one base from a much larger clone. The DNA for the CDR3 is TGCAGCGTGAGTACAGGGGGGTATAATTCACCCCTCCACTTT. Translating it yields CSVSTGGYNSPLHF. The chain employs TRBV29-1 and TRBJ1-6; 8 bases line up with TRBD1. Trimming took 6 bases from V and 4 from J; bases not matched to a gene: 5. The CDR3 is made up of 14 amino acids. From germline, CDR1 is SQVTM and CDR2 ANQGSEA. The full variable domain, completed using reference TRBV29-1 and TRBJ1-6, is SAVISQKPSRDICQRGTSLTIQCQVDSQVTMMFWYRQQPGQSLTLIATANQGSEATYESGFVIDKFPISRPNLTFSTLTVSNMSPEDSSIYLCSVSTGGYNSPLHFGNGTRLTVT.

On this clonotype: A much larger clone lies one base from this, so it may be a read error. The chain has TRBV7-8 and TRBJ1-2; no definite D call. The ends were cut back, 1 base at V and 5 bases at J, with 11 bases in the middle. The CDR3 extends over 14 amino acids. CDR1 SGHVS and CDR2 FQNEAQ come from the germline V gene. Written as DNA, the CDR3 is TGTGCCAGCAGCTTAGTATCAGAAGGGTATGGCTACACCTTC. Translating gives CASSLVSEGYGYTF.

The chain has TRBV28 and TRBJ2-2, with D possibly TRBD1 on 6 matching bases. The CDR3 contains 18 residues. V was pared by 2 bases and J by 0 bases, with 16 bases between. Germline assignment: CDR1 MDHEN and CDR2 SYDVKM. DNA for the CDR3: TGTGCCAGCAGTTTAGGGCCCTACAGGGCGGCGAACACCGGGGAGCTGTTTTTT. This codes for CASSLGPYRAANTGELFF. The whole variable domain, remainder taken from reference TRBV28 and TRBJ2-2, is DVKVTQSSRYLVKRTGEKVFLECVQDMDHENMFWYRQDPGLGLRLIYFSYDVKMKEKGDIPEGYSVSREKKERFSLILESASTNQTSMYLCASSLGPYRAANTGELFFGEGSRLTVL.

The genes are TRBV3-1 and TRBJ2-3; 9 bases are shared with TRBD2. From germline, CDR1 is LGHDT and CDR2 YNNKEL (reference sequence). V shed 3 bases and J 0 bases; nucleotides not matched to a gene: 7. This CDR3 comprises 17 residues. The CDR3 DNA follows: TGTGCCAGCAGCCACCTCGTAGCGGGAGATAGCACAGATACGCAGTATTTT. As protein: CASSHLVAGDSTDTQYF.